The table lists the clone carrying this T cell receptor (beta chain) with a few counts. Antigen: not known. This sample was taken from a study of cytomegalovirus exposure and HLA in healthy donors. Overall study findings and caveats: HLA restriction was apparent for most CMV-associated TCR beta chains in a later analysis. With later analysis, a missense DCLRE1C variant became linked to TCR beta V- and J-gene trimming.

13 Jbeta primers and 60 Vbeta primers were used for the PCR. Method: immunoSEQ multiplex PCR; TCRdb's copy keeps in-frame clones and lacks some. Of 60,000 to 100,000 clones detected, around 78% appear once; the ten largest clones hold 1.5% to 2%. The material sequenced was PBMCs. This sequence originates from a man aged 40-50 years in good health and CMV-seronegative.

CDR3 loop: CASSPRGGHGYTF. The CDR3 DNA reads TGTGCCAGCAGTCCCCGGGGGGGACATGGCTACACCTTC. The chain employs TRBV6-4 and TRBJ1-2, with TRBD1 as a possible D gene (5 bases). The ends were cut back, 5 bases at V and 6 bases at J, with 13 bases in the middle. This CDR3 is built from 13 residues. Germline V lookup: CDR1 MRHNA, CDR2 SNTAGT.